A selection of T cell receptor beta chains follows, all from one sample in a study of beta chain features in type 1 diabetes. Sequencing used immunoSEQ multiplex PCR; TCRdb keeps in-frame clones, though not all of them. The sample lists 310,000 or so clones, 7.5% to 9% occurring once. Input material: central memory CD4+ T cells from blood. The receptors here all came from a woman between 18 and 29 years old in good health. CDR3s include the opening cysteine and the closing phenylalanine or tryptophan. D genes are given only for firm matches. Only part of the rows carry a size: once, few, many, or a class if the clone is expanded.

>TRBV7-2|few|TRBD1|TRBJ1-4
CASSPGQGWNEKLFF
TGTGCCAGCAGCCCCGGACAGGGATGGAATGAAAAACTGTTTTTT
>TRBV18|.|.|TRBJ2-2
CASSPIAPIGRAFGELFF
TGTGCCAGCTCACCAATCGCCCCGATTGGCAGGGCTTTCGGGGAGCTGTTTTTT
>TRBV6-1|.|TRBD2|TRBJ2-7
CASSDGLAGASYEQYF
TGTGCCAGCAGTGATGGACTAGCGGGAGCATCCTACGAGCAGTACTTC
>TRBV4-3|many|.|TRBJ2-1
CASSPRPPLRDSIFNEQFF
TGCGCCAGCAGCCCAAGGCCCCCGCTCCGGGACTCAATTTTCAATGAGCAGTTCTTC
>TRBV20-1|.|.|TRBJ2-7
CSVFGNYEQYF
TGCAGTGTATTCGGGAACTACGAGCAGTACTTC
>TRBV4-3|few|.|TRBJ2-2
CASSPTRQVNTGELFF
TGCGCCAGCAGCCCCACCAGACAGGTGAACACCGGGGAGCTGTTTTTT
>TRBV29-1|.|.|TRBJ2-5
CSVAGTSQETQYF
TGCAGCGTGGCCGGGACCTCCCAAGAGACCCAGTACTTC
>TRBV27|.|.|TRBJ1-5
CASSPYVGLGQPQHF
TGTGCCAGCAGTCCGTATGTGGGGTTAGGTCAGCCCCAGCATTTT
>TRBV9|few|.|TRBJ1-3
CASSKQGPGNTIYF
TGTGCCAGCAGCAAACAGGGACCTGGAAACACCATATATTTT
>TRBV6-6|.|TRBD2|TRBJ2-1
CASSYSAGDYNEQFF
TGTGCCAGCAGTTACTCCGCGGGAGACTACAATGAGCAGTTCTTC
>TRBV11-2|.|TRBD1|TRBJ2-3
CASSFPGTGGNTQYF
TGTGCCAGCAGCTTCCCCGGGACAGGGGGCAATACGCAGTATTTT
>TRBV7-2|.|.|TRBJ2-5
CASSFYLQETQYF
TGTGCCAGCAGCTTTTACCTACAAGAGACCCAGTACTTC
>TRBV19|few|TRBD2|TRBJ2-7
CASSMSLAGANEQYF
TGTGCCAGTAGTATGTCGCTAGCGGGAGCCAACGAGCAGTACTTC
>TRBV5-1|many|TRBD1|TRBJ2-7
CASSLATGGYEQYF
TGCGCCAGCAGCTTGGCGACAGGGGGGTACGAGCAGTACTTC
>TRBV7-2|once|.|TRBJ2-7
CASSQDSGHEQYF
TGTGCCAGCAGCCAGGACAGCGGCCACGAGCAGTACTTC
>TRBV5-4|few|.|TRBJ2-3
CASSLYFEDTQYF
TGTGCCAGCAGCTTGTACTTTGAGGATACGCAGTATTTT